The 12 T cell receptor beta chains below were found in one sample sequenced in a study of patients and donors after allogeneic stem cell transplantation. From the RT-PCR reads, TCRdb called clonotypes with MiXCR, one entry per CDR3 protein. This sample has 150,000 to 250,000 distinct CDR3 sequences, with around 41% found just once. Material for sequencing was blood, either unsorted or a sorted T cell fraction (not recorded which). Every receptor here comes from a human donor who was either an allogeneic HSCT recipient or a stem cell or donor lymphocyte infusion donor (not recorded which). It is not recorded whose cells these are; they may come from a transplant donor.

This sequence joins TRBV7-2 and TRBJ2-2; 12 bases fit TRBD1. CDR1 is SGHTA, CDR2 FQGNSA, per germline. This CDR3 contains 18 residues. Trimming at V came to 1 base and at J to 5 bases, leaving 8 bases not matched to a gene. The CDR3 sequence: CASSLVSLGQGATGELFF. In DNA form, the CDR3 reads TGTGCCAGCAGCTTAGTCAGCCTGGGACAGGGGGCGACCGGGGAGCTGTTTTTT.

This rearrangement joins TRBV29-1 to TRBJ2-4; 8 bases align to TRBD2. Losses at the gene ends were 7 bases for V and 8 bases for J; bases not matched to a gene: 13. The CDR3 extends over 14 amino acids. Germline-derived CDR1 and CDR2 are SQVTM and ANQGSEA. The CDR3 reads CSAGASGSRDIQYF. The CDR3 region has the DNA TGCAGCGCCGGGGCGAGCGGGAGTAGGGACATTCAGTACTTC.

Only a few counts were recorded for this clonotype. The chain couples TRBV7-6 to TRBJ1-6; 11 bases are a match to TRBD1. The V segment lost 1 base and the J segment 8 bases; nucleotides outside the gene matches: 1. Germline V lookup: CDR1 SGHVS, CDR2 FNYEAQ. This CDR3 is built from 15 residues. The CDR3 sequence: CASSLEDRGHSPLHF. CDR3 in DNA: TGTGCCAGCAGCTTAGAGGACAGGGGGCATTCACCCCTCCACTTT.

The gene calls are TRBV4-3 and TRBJ1-1, with a weak D call TRBD1 (6 bases). V was shortened by 7 bases and J by 3 bases, with 15 bases between the two germline ends. Per the germline V gene, CDR1 is LGHNA and CDR2 is YSLEER. This CDR3 comprises 14 residues. This CDR3 is CASTPGAMDTEAFF. The CDR3 DNA reads as TGCGCCAGCACCCCGGGGGCCATGGACACTGAAGCTTTCTTT.

J is TRBJ2-3 and V is TRBV29-1; no clear D gene. Germline values: CDR1 SQVTM, CDR2 ANQGSEA. V was shortened by 7 bases and J by 1 base, with 9 bases between the two germline ends. The CDR3 extends over 12 amino acids. The CDR3 loop is CSAAAGTDTQYF. CDR3 DNA sequence: TGCAGCGCCGCCGCGGGCACAGATACGCAGTATTTT.

The chain carries TRBV7-2 and TRBJ2-5; 7 bases fit TRBD2. CDR3 length equals 14 residues. Losses at the gene ends were 2 bases for V and 3 bases for J; bases not matched to a gene: 3. Germline V CDR1 and CDR2: SGHTA, FQGNSA. In DNA, the CDR3 is TGTGCCAGCAGCTTAAGCCTAGCGGAAGAGACCCAGTACTTC. It specifies CASSLSLAEETQYF.

This clonotype was seen once. V is TRBV7-9 and J is TRBJ2-1; D not certain. Trimming cost V 0 bases and J 7 bases, with 4 bases left between them. CDR3 size: 12 residues. Germline-derived CDR1 and CDR2 are SEHNR and FQNEAQ (reference sequence). The CDR3 here is CASSLAANEQFF. In DNA form, the CDR3 reads TGTGCCAGCAGCTTAGCAGCAAATGAGCAGTTCTTC.

This clonotype was counted many times. The chain recombines TRBV12-3 or TRBV12-4 with TRBJ1-1; D remains unclear. V gave up 3 bases and J gave up 0 bases, with 11 bases separating them. The CDR3 totals 15 residues. The chain's CDR3 is CASSFRATMNTEAFF. CDR3 bases: TGTGCCAGCAGTTTTCGGGCGACCATGAACACTGAAGCTTTCTTT.

This chain links TRBV25-1 with TRBJ1-2; D is undetermined. The ends were cut back, 2 bases at V and 8 bases at J, with 12 bases in the middle. The CDR3 loop spans 13 amino acids. Germline V gene lookup returns CDR1 MGHDK and CDR2 SYGVNS. CDR3 residues: CASSEPGIKGYTF. The CDR3 nucleotides are TGTGCCAGCAGTGAACCCGGTATCAAGGGCTACACCTTC.

The chain links TRBV12-3 or TRBV12-4 to TRBJ1-2; no reliable D call. V lost 5 bases and J 0 bases, leaving 13 bases between the germline ends. The CDR3 contains 15 residues. The CDR3 loop reads CASSPRAGPNYGYTF. The CDR3 DNA is TGTGCCAGCAGTCCACGTGCAGGCCCTAACTATGGCTACACCTTC.

A few counts support this clonotype. The gene calls are TRBV4-3 and TRBJ2-2; 8 bases agree with TRBD1. From germline, CDR1 is LGHNA and CDR2 YSLEER. The CDR3 contains 15 residues. The J segment lost 4 bases and the V segment lost 4 bases, leaving 5 bases of the junction unmatched. The CDR3 reads CASSLRQGSTGELFF. In DNA form, the CDR3 reads TGCGCCAGCAGCCTCCGACAGGGGAGCACCGGGGAGCTGTTTTTT.

V gene TRBV7-8 combines with J gene TRBJ2-2, with D possibly matching TRBD2 (5 bases). This CDR3 region has 15 residues. Germline CDR1 is SGHVS and CDR2 is FQNEAQ. The V end lost 4 bases, the J end lost 7 bases, and 16 bases lay between the germline ends. CDR3 in amino acids: CASSSGVLRDGELFF. CDR3 bases: TGTGCCAGCAGCTCAGGAGTCCTGAGGGACGGGGAGCTGTTTTTT.